This T cell receptor (beta chain) was retrieved from a study of T cells after yellow fever vaccination. TCRdb called the 5' RACE reads again in MiXCR, with one record for every CDR3 protein. The sample includes roughly 520,000 distinct CDR3 sequences, roughly 22% of them seen just once. Comments on this clonotype: Its specificity is not known.

Overall study results and limits: The study re-detected most primary-vaccination clones after the booster (roughly 96% CD4, approximately 88% CD8). The presence of abundant clonotypes contaminating from the bulk population was possible in FACS-sorted repertoires. A small share of clonotypes appeared in both CD4 and CD8 compartments.

Trimming removed 5 bases from V and 8 bases from J; junction bases left unmatched: 6. CDR1 is MNHNS, CDR2 SASEGT, per germline. This CDR3 is 13 amino acids long. The receptor's source is a man between 18 and 29 years old who received the YFV17D yellow fever vaccine. Material: PBMCs, obtained roughly 20 days after the first yellow fever vaccination. The chain recombines TRBV6-1 with TRBJ1-2, with 9 bases matching TRBD1. This CDR3 reads CASSRTGAQGYTF. CDR3 DNA: TGTGCCAGCAGTCGGACAGGGGCGCAGGGCTACACCTTC.